This T cell receptor (beta chain) was recorded in a study of PD-1 blockade in classical Hodgkin lymphoma. Study observations and caveats: Newly diagnosed patients reportedly had lower baseline TCR diversity than healthy donors.

Method: immunoSEQ multiplex PCR; TCRdb's copy keeps in-frame clones and lacks some. The data hold 100,000 or so clones, with around 89% observed a single time. Autologous stem cell transplantation was followed by relapse in every patient, and brentuximab vedotin exposure varied. This clone was observed once. Its antigen remains unknown. The TCR comes from a human donor with classical Hodgkin lymphoma. This specimen consisted of peripheral blood mononuclear cells (PBMCs), obtained before the second cycle of nivolumab.

CDR3 loop: CSVALGGDTEAFF. CDR3 coding DNA: TGCAGCGTTGCCCTGGGGGGTGACACTGAAGCTTTCTTT. The chain uses TRBV29-1 and TRBJ1-1; D is perhaps TRBD1 (5 bases). In germline, CDR1 is SQVTM, CDR2 ANQGSEA. The CDR3 is 13 residues long. V was shortened by 4 bases and J by 3 bases, with 12 bases between the two germline ends.